The text below deals with one T cell receptor beta chain. Trimming took 6 bases from V and 7 from J; bases not matched to a gene: 6. Germline CDR1 and CDR2: LNHDA and SQIVND (reference sequence). The CDR3 contains 15 residues. This entry comes from a study of Ad26.COV2.S vaccination and SARS-CoV-2 variants. The data were produced by immunoSEQ multiplex PCR, yet TCRdb's version contains in-frame clones alone and is incomplete. The data contain about 460,000 clones, roughly nine tenths of them singletons. Treatment denoted: roughly 20 received Ad26.COV2.S at low or high dose, single or two shots; a few received placebo; per-sample allocation not given. Samples came from day 63 after the first vaccine or placebo injection.

V is TRBV19 and J is TRBJ2-1; TRBD2 matches 13 bases. The receptor comes from a person between 18 and 65 years old who received the Ad26.COV2.S COVID-19 vaccine or a placebo. The sequencing used peripheral blood, collected in a trial of Ad26.COV2.S vaccine versus placebo. CDR3 sequence reads: CASRLGLAGLNEQFF. As DNA, the CDR3 is TGTGCCAGTAGATTGGGACTAGCGGGGTTGAATGAGCAGTTCTTC.